What follows are 27 T cell receptor beta chains derived from one specimen sequenced in a study of cytomegalovirus exposure and HLA in healthy donors. Vbeta (60) and Jbeta (13) primers were used in the PCR. Clones were sequenced by immunoSEQ multiplex PCR, and TCRdb holds only the in-frame ones, with some missing. The top ten clones hold about 7.4% of a sample with over 100,000 clones, around 83% of them seen once. The sequenced material came from PBMCs. The receptors stem from a woman aged 50 to 60 in good health and CMV-seropositive.

This clone was detected a few times. Other DNA sequences from this sample encode an identical CDR3 as well. The chain employs TRBV7-9 and TRBJ1-1, with a possible D match to TRBD1 (5 bases). Germline loops: CDR1 SEHNR, CDR2 FQNEAQ (reference sequence). The ends were cut back, 1 base at V and 3 bases at J, with 9 bases in the middle. This CDR3 contains 14 residues. In nucleotides, the CDR3 is TGTGCCAGCAGCTTAGAGCAGGGTTACACTGAAGCTTTCTTT. As protein: CASSLEQGYTEAFF.

J is TRBJ2-1 and V is TRBV15; tentatively, D is TRBD2 (6 bases). Germline V lookup: CDR1 LNHNV, CDR2 YYDKDF (reference sequence). The CDR3 sequence is 15 residues long. With 3 bases removed from V and 1 base from J, the gap between germline ends came to 10 bases. In DNA, the CDR3 is TGTGCCACCAGCAGGGAGACTAGGTCCTACAATGAGCAGTTCTTC. Translated, it gives CATSRETRSYNEQFF. The full variable domain, its missing parts supplied by reference TRBV15 and TRBJ2-1, is DAMVIQNPRYQVTQFGKPVTLSCSQTLNHNVMYWYQQKSSQAPKLLFHYYDKDFNNEADTPDNFQSRRPNTSFCFLDIRSPGLGDTAMYLCATSRETRSYNEQFFGPGTRLTVL.

With respect to this clone: The CDR3 does not end in the conserved phenylalanine or tryptophan, so this is likely a read error. The DNA is omitted, as the CDR3 cannot be located on it reliably, and the CDR3 follows TCRdb's listing. V is TRBV11-2 and J is TRBJ1-1; the table assigns TRBD1, which was not confirmed against the DNA. CDR1 is SGHAT and CDR2 is FQNNGV in the germline V gene. The CDR3 length is 9 residues, termini included. The CDR3 sequence is CASSLDRVL.

The chain links TRBV2 to TRBJ2-1, with TRBD2 matching 11 bases. The CDR3 is 14 residues long. Unmatched junction bases numbered 2, after V lost 6 bases and J lost 4 bases. The germline CDR1 and CDR2 sequences are SNHLY and FYNNEI. CDR3 sequence (DNA): TGTGCCAGCAGACTAGCGGGAGAATACAATGAGCAGTTCTTC. This translates into CASRLAGEYNEQFF. Together with reference TRBV2 and TRBJ2-1, the CDR3 gives the full variable domain: EPEVTQTPSHQVTQMGQEVILRCVPISNHLYFYWYRQILGQKVEFLVSFYNNEISEKSEIFDDQFSVERPDGSNFTLKIRSTKLEDSAMYFCASRLAGEYNEQFFGPGTRLTVL.

The chain carries TRBV28 and TRBJ2-7; TRBD2 matches at 11 bases. Germline loops: CDR1 MDHEN, CDR2 SYDVKM. The CDR3 totals 14 residues. As DNA, the CDR3 is TGTGCTGTCGTAGCGGGAGGGAGCTCCTACGAGCAGTACTTC. Translated: CAVVAGGSSYEQYF.

This clone occurred a few times. The V gene is TRBV18, the J gene TRBJ1-1, with D possibly TRBD1 on 6 matching bases. The CDR3 has 14 residues. Germline CDR1 is KGHSH and CDR2 is LQKENI. The V and J ends lost 6 bases and 1 base respectively, with 12 bases between them. Here the CDR3 DNA reads TGTGCCAGCTCCTGGACAGTTACGAACACTGAAGCTTTCTTT. Translation: CASSWTVTNTEAFF.

The chain links TRBV28 to TRBJ1-1, with 9 bases fitting TRBD1. With V trimmed by 6 bases and J by 4 bases, 3 bases remained unmatched. The germline gives CDR1 MDHEN, CDR2 SYDVKM. This CDR3 has 13 amino acids. The CDR3 spells CASRPTGGTEAFF. The CDR3 DNA reads as TGTGCCAGCAGGCCGACAGGGGGCACTGAAGCTTTCTTT.

The chain joins TRBV29-1 to TRBJ1-2; 9 positions match TRBD1. CDR3 length: 13 residues. V was clipped by 5 bases and J by 3 bases; unmatched bases: 4. Germline lookup yields CDR1 SQVTM and CDR2 ANQGSEA. CDR3 coding DNA: TGCAGCGTTTGGGGACAGGGTGACTATGGCTACACCTTC. Translated, it gives CSVWGQGDYGYTF.

This chain connects TRBV7-9 to TRBJ1-1, with a weak D call TRBD1 (6 bases). CDR1 and CDR2 from the germline V gene are SEHNR and FQNEAQ (reference sequence). The ends were cut back, 0 bases at V and 10 bases at J, with 9 bases in the middle. The CDR3 sequence is 12 residues long. CDR3 in DNA: TGTGCCAGCAGCTTAGCCACAGGGCTAGCTTTCTTT. Translated, it gives CASSLATGLAFF.

The chain carries TRBV29-1 and TRBJ2-5; TRBD1 might be the D (5 bases). CDR1 and CDR2 from the germline V gene are SQVTM and ANQGSEA. The length of the CDR3 is 14 residues. Trimming stripped 5 bases from V and 4 bases from J, with 17 bases between. In DNA, the CDR3 is TGCAGCGTTCCCTTCGATGGAAGGGGAGAGACCCAGTACTTC. Encoded protein: CSVPFDGRGETQYF.

As for this clone: Its ends do not fully match the called genes, so a read error is possible. This chain joins TRBV7-7 and TRBJ2-1, with TRBD2 matching over 9 bases. This CDR3 is 16 amino acids long. Per germline, CDR1 SSHAT and CDR2 FNYEAQ (reference sequence). DNA for the CDR3: TGTGCTAGCAGCTTCCGGGCGGGACTAGCCCTACATGAGCAGTTCTTC. Its protein is CASSFRAGLALHEQFF.

The V gene is TRBV7-2, the J gene TRBJ2-7; TRBD2 matches 11 bases. Germline assignment: CDR1 SGHTA and CDR2 FQGNSA. V trimming: 2 bases; J trimming: 3 bases; junction bases outside the gene matches: 3. The CDR3 loop spans 15 amino acids. The CDR3 region is CASSLSGTSGYEQYF. The DNA of the CDR3 is TGTGCCAGCAGCTTATCCGGGACTAGCGGCTACGAGCAGTACTTC.

Note on this clone: Other DNA sequences from this sample encode an identical CDR3 as well. The chain uses TRBV5-1 and TRBJ1-2; D uncertain. From germline, CDR1 is SGHRS and CDR2 YFSETQ. The CDR3 length is 15 residues. Deletions cut 0 bases from V and 4 bases from J, with 13 bases between. CDR3 sequence: CASSLDGQQAYGYTF. The CDR3 DNA reads TGCGCCAGCAGCTTGGATGGGCAGCAGGCCTATGGCTACACCTTC.

This clone was detected a few times. This chain links TRBV11-2 with TRBJ2-7, with D perhaps TRBD1 (5 bases). CDR3 length: 15 residues. Germline CDR1 reads SGHAT; CDR2 reads FQNNGV. The V end lost 5 bases, the J end lost 2 bases, and 16 bases lay between the germline ends. The CDR3 DNA reads as TGTGCCAGCAGCCCACGGCCCAGGGAAGCCTACGAGCAGTACTTC. This gives the protein CASSPRPREAYEQYF.

The V call is TRBV15, the J call TRBJ1-5; 8 positions match TRBD1. V gave up 6 bases and J gave up 4 bases; unmatched junction bases: 11. The CDR3 sequence is 16 residues long. From germline, CDR1 is LNHNV and CDR2 YYDKDF (reference sequence). The CDR3, as DNA: TGTGCCACCAGGCCCGCAGGGGGCGCGGGAAATCAGCCCCAGCATTTT. Translated, it gives CATRPAGGAGNQPQHF.

This clone has more than one count but fewer than ten. The rearrangement uses TRBV4-2 and TRBJ2-7; TRBD2 might be the D (6 bases). CDR1 is LGHNA, CDR2 YNFKEQ, per germline. The CDR3 consists of 14 residues. Between the trimmed V and J ends, which lost 5 bases and 5 bases, there was a span of 16 bases. CDR3 in DNA: TGTGCCAGCAGCGCCTCGGGGGAGAGGGACGAGCAGTACTTC. This encodes CASSASGERDEQYF.

The gene calls are TRBV12-5 and TRBJ2-5; 7 positions agree with TRBD2. The ends lost 3 bases at V and 1 base at J; junction bases unmatched: 5. CDR1 is LGHNT, CDR2 FRNRAP, per germline. The CDR3 consists of 15 residues. The CDR3 DNA is TGTGCTAGTGGTTTAGGGCGGGGGATCCAAGAGACCCAGTACTTC. Protein sequence: CASGLGRGIQETQYF.

The chain employs TRBV11-2 and TRBJ2-5, with a weak D call TRBD2 (5 bases). This CDR3 has 17 residues. Deletions cut 4 bases from V and 2 bases from J, with 20 bases between. Germline V CDR1 and CDR2: SGHAT, FQNNGV. CDR3 sequence reads: CASSYSRSPGIQETQYF. In DNA, the CDR3 is TGTGCCAGCAGCTATAGCCGGAGCCCGGGGATTCAAGAGACCCAGTACTTC.

This clone was recorded only once. The chain links TRBV5-6 to TRBJ1-2; a weak D match, TRBD1 (6 bases). Germline V gives CDR1 SGHDT, CDR2 YYEEEE. The ends were cut back, 3 bases at V and 5 bases at J, with 11 bases in the middle. The CDR3 length is 13 residues. The CDR3 sequence is CASSSGQTYGYTF. As DNA, the CDR3 is TGTGCCAGCAGCTCGGGACAAACTTATGGCTACACCTTC.

CDR3 DNA sequence: TGTGCCAGCAGTCTCCGGACAGGCACAGATACGCAGTATTTT. Protein: CASSLRTGTDTQYF. The genes are TRBV27 and TRBJ2-3, with TRBD1 as a possible D gene (6 bases). The CDR3 spans 14 residues. V dropped 5 bases and J dropped 1 base, with 10 bases sitting between them. Germline loops: CDR1 MNHEY, CDR2 SMNVEV (reference sequence).

The chain employs TRBV2 and TRBJ1-1, with TRBD1 identical over 7 bases. Germline V CDR1 and CDR2: SNHLY, FYNNEI. Trimming cost V 6 bases and J 3 bases; bases outside gene matches: 4. CDR3 length: 13 residues. CDR3 DNA: TGTGCCAGCAGGCCCGACAGGGACACTGAAGCTTTCTTT. This translates into CASRPDRDTEAFF.

The rearrangement joins TRBV2 to TRBJ1-2; weak D call: TRBD1 (5 bases). The CDR3 covers 15 residues. V lost 9 bases and J lost 7, with 24 bases in between. Looked up from germline, CDR1 is SNHLY and CDR2 is FYNNEI. Here the CDR3 DNA reads TGTGCCAGTACTCTCATCATCGCGGGGGTGGGTGGCTACACCTTC. Translation: CASTLIIAGVGGYTF.

The chain recombines TRBV5-5 with TRBJ1-1, with D perhaps matching TRBD1 (5 bases). This CDR3 region has 14 residues. In germline, CDR1 is SGHKS, CDR2 YYEKEE (reference sequence). V was trimmed by 0 bases and J by 11 bases, leaving 17 bases between them. CDR3 sequence reads: CASSLEGADLGAFF. CDR3 DNA sequence: TGTGCCAGCAGCTTGGAAGGGGCCGATTTGGGGGCTTTCTTT.

This chain connects TRBV9 to TRBJ1-3; D is unresolved. The germline V and J ends were trimmed by 0 bases and 0 bases, with 4 bases remaining between them. Per the germline V gene, CDR1 is SGDLS and CDR2 is YYNGEE. CDR3 length: 14 residues. The CDR3 region is CASSVASSGNTIYF. DNA of the CDR3: TGTGCCAGCAGCGTAGCGAGCTCTGGAAACACCATATATTTT. Looking up the rest from reference TRBV9 and TRBJ1-3 gives the full variable domain: DSGVTQTPKHLITATGQRVTLRCSPRSGDLSVYWYQQSLDQGLQFLIQYYNGEERAKGNILERFSAQQFPDLHSELNLSSLELGDSALYFCASSVASSGNTIYFGEGSWLTVV.

This sequence joins TRBV7-2 and TRBJ1-5; 8 bases fit TRBD1. CDR3 length: 14 amino acids. Germline V lookup: CDR1 SGHTA, CDR2 FQGNSA. V lost 5 bases, J lost 5 bases, and 5 bases stayed unmatched. The CDR3 DNA reads TGTGCCAGCAGCGACAGGGGATCTCATCAGCCCCAGCATTTT. It translates to CASSDRGSHQPQHF.

V is TRBV2 and J is TRBJ2-7; D ambiguous. The CDR3 length is 12 residues. The germline CDR1 and CDR2 sequences are SNHLY and FYNNEI. Trimming removed 6 bases from V and 3 bases from J, with 9 bases in between. The CDR3 spells CASSLNSYEQYF. The CDR3 nucleotides read TGTGCCAGCAGCCTTAACAGCTACGAGCAGTACTTC.

This chain links TRBV28 with TRBJ2-7, with a tentative D call TRBD1 (6 bases). V lost 3 bases and J lost 4, with 13 bases in between. The CDR3 has 14 residues. CDR1 is MDHEN, CDR2 SYDVKM, per germline. CDR3 in amino acids: CASSFRGRDYEQYF. The CDR3 DNA reads TGTGCCAGCAGTTTCAGGGGCCGCGATTACGAGCAGTACTTC.